This is a list of T cell receptor beta chains from one sample in a study of CD8+ T cells in alopecia areata. Clones were sequenced by immunoSEQ multiplex PCR, and TCRdb holds only the in-frame ones, with some missing. There are 170,000 or so clones in the sample; 50% to 70% occur only once, and 14% to 15% lies in the top ten. Sequences were derived from CD4+ T cells sorted from blood, sampled at week 0. The receptors stem from a human donor with alopecia areata. Each CDR3 is given with its conserved first and last residue. Each record gives: V gene, D gene, J gene, clone size, CDR3 DNA, CDR3 protein. The D gene is left open where the match is weak. A clone size is listed for some rows: how often the clone was seen (once, few, many), or a class if it is expanded.

>TRBV7-2|.|TRBJ1-2|.
TGTGCCAGCAGCTTAGACAGGGTCGATGGCTACACCTTC
CASSLDRVDGYTF
>TRBV30|.|TRBJ1-6|.
TGTGCCTGGGCCCGAGATGCTTCACCCCTCCACTTT
CAWARDASPLHF
>TRBV6-6|.|TRBJ2-3|few
TGTGCCAGCAGTTACTCAGGAGATACGCAGTATTTT
CASSYSGDTQYF
>TRBV20-1|.|TRBJ1-1|once
TGCAGTGCCCTAAGAAGCACTGAAGCTTTCTTT
CSALRSTEAFF
>TRBV27|.|TRBJ1-6|.
TGTGCCAGCAGTATGACCTATAATTCACCCCTCCACTTT
CASSMTYNSPLHF
>TRBV7-8|.|TRBJ2-5|.
TGTGCCAGCAGCTTATGGGCTACAGAGACCCAGTACTTC
CASSLWATETQYF
>TRBV2|.|TRBJ1-5|.
TGTGCCAGCAGTGAGGACCCTCCGGGGGGCAATCAGCCCCAGCATTTT
CASSEDPPGGNQPQHF
>TRBV14|.|TRBJ1-6|few
TGTGCCAGCAGCCGCCCAGAGTCCTATAATTCACCCCTCCACTTT
CASSRPESYNSPLHF
>TRBV9|.|TRBJ2-5|.
TGTGCCAGCAGCGATATTGGACTATCCGGGGGGACCCAGTACTTC
CASSDIGLSGGTQYF
>TRBV29-1|.|TRBJ2-7|.
TGCAGCGTCAAGGGATCGGGCGGTTTGTCCTACGAGCAGTACTTC
CSVKGSGGLSYEQYF
>TRBV4-2|.|TRBJ1-6|.
TGTGCCAGCAGCCTCGGACAGTTAGATTCACCCCTCCACTTT
CASSLGQLDSPLHF
>TRBV19|.|TRBJ2-3|once
TGTGCCAGTAGGAGGGGCACAGATACGCAGTATTTT
CASRRGTDTQYF
>TRBV7-9|TRBD1|TRBJ1-1|.
TGTGCCAGCAGCTTGGGACAGGGGGTTGACACTGAAGCTTTCTTT
CASSLGQGVDTEAFF
>TRBV30|.|TRBJ1-2|few
TGTGCCTGGAGTGTATCGCTTAACTATGGCTACACCTTC
CAWSVSLNYGYTF
>TRBV7-2|TRBD1|TRBJ2-1|.
TGTGCCAGCAGCTTAGATGGGACAGATTACAATGAGCAGTTCTTC
CASSLDGTDYNEQFF
>TRBV5-1|.|TRBJ2-2|.
TGCGCCAGCAGCTTACAGGGCACCGGGGAGCTGTTTTTT
CASSLQGTGELFF
>TRBV30|TRBD1|TRBJ1-5|few
TGTGCCTGGAGTCCTGGACAGGGAGGACAGCCCCAGCATTTT
CAWSPGQGGQPQHF
>TRBV6-1|.|TRBJ2-5|few
TGTGCCAGCAGTGCCAGGGTGGCGGAGACCCAGTACTTC
CASSARVAETQYF
>TRBV5-1|TRBD1|TRBJ2-3|few
TGCGCCAGCAGCTTTGACAGGGTAGATGCAGATACGCAGTATTTT
CASSFDRVDADTQYF
>TRBV5-1|TRBD2|TRBJ2-5|.
TGCGCCAGCAGCACCCTAGCGGGGGGCTTGGAGACCCAGTACTTC
CASSTLAGGLETQYF
>TRBV27|.|TRBJ2-3|.
TGTGCCAGCAGTTTTCCCGATACGCAGTATTTT
CASSFPDTQYF
>TRBV5-1|.|TRBJ2-7|few
TGCGCCAGCAGCTTGGAACCGGGTGGGACCTACGAGCAGTACTTC
CASSLEPGGTYEQYF
>TRBV27|TRBD2|TRBJ2-1|.
TGTGCCAGCAGTTTACAATCTAGCGGGGGGTTGGGTGAGCAGTTCTTC
CASSLQSSGGLGEQFF
>TRBV15|.|TRBJ1-4|.
TGTGCCACCAGCAGAGATTGGCCGACAGTTAAGGGGGAAAAACTGTTTTTT
CATSRDWPTVKGEKLFF
>TRBV6-5|.|TRBJ1-6|.
TGTGCCAGCAGGGCCCTGCCTCAGGATAATTCACCCCTCCACTTT
CASRALPQDNSPLHF
>TRBV29-1|TRBD1|TRBJ2-3|few
TGCAGCGTTAAGACAGGGGGCATAGATACGCAGTATTTT
CSVKTGGIDTQYF
>TRBV5-1|.|TRBJ2-7|.
TGCGCCAGCAGCTTGGTCGAACATAGCAACTACGAGCAGTACTTC
CASSLVEHSNYEQYF
>TRBV5-6|TRBD1|TRBJ2-3|.
TGTGCCAGCAGCTTGCCCCGGGACAGGGCATTCACAGATACGCAGTATTTT
CASSLPRDRAFTDTQYF
>TRBV30|TRBD2|TRBJ2-1|.
TGTGCCTGGAGTCGGTCTAGCGGGGGTTTGAGGTATGAGCAGTTCTTC
CAWSRSSGGLRYEQFF
>TRBV20-1|.|TRBJ1-2|.
TGCAGTGCAGGGGGTAACTATGGCTACACCTTC
CSAGGNYGYTF
>TRBV30|.|TRBJ1-1|.
TGTGCCTGGAGTTATAGCTTGCGGAACACTGAAGCTTTCTTT
CAWSYSLRNTEAFF
>TRBV29-1|TRBD1|TRBJ1-1|once
TGCAGCGTTGCTTATGTGGGACAGGGGGCGAAGGGCACTGAAGCTTTCTTT
CSVAYVGQGAKGTEAFF
>TRBV30|.|TRBJ2-3|once
TGTGCCTGGAGGGCCCAGGGAGTGTTGGATACGCAGTATTTT
CAWRAQGVLDTQYF
>TRBV5-4|TRBD1|TRBJ2-6|.
TGTGCCAGCAGCTCCCCGGGACAGCCCCCCTCTGGGGCCAACGTCCTGACTTTC
CASSSPGQPPSGANVLTF
>TRBV5-1|.|TRBJ2-5|.
TGCGCCAGCAGCCCCGATGAGACCCAGTACTTC
CASSPDETQYF
>TRBV10-3|TRBD1|TRBJ1-5|few
TGTGCCATCAGTGACGGGGACAGGCCGAGTGCTCAGCCCCAGCATTTT
CAISDGDRPSAQPQHF
>TRBV7-9|.|TRBJ1-3|few
TGTGCCAGCAGCTTATCGGAAGGTTATGGAAACACCATATATTTT
CASSLSEGYGNTIYF
>TRBV7-2|.|TRBJ2-3|few
TGTGCCAGCAGCCCGAGCGGAGATACGCAGTATTTT
CASSPSGDTQYF
>TRBV7-9|TRBD1|TRBJ1-4|.
TGTGCCAGCCAGGGGGCGCGAGGTGAAAAACTGTTTTTT
CASQGARGEKLFF
>TRBV11-3|.|TRBJ1-6|.
TGTGCCAGCAGCTTAGGGTATAATTCACCCCTCCACTTT
CASSLGYNSPLHF
>TRBV30|.|TRBJ2-7|.
TGTGCCTGGGCCCCGGAGCAGCAGAATGGGCAGTACTTC
CAWAPEQQNGQYF
>TRBV30|.|TRBJ1-5|.
TGTGCCTGGAGTGTTTCATTCCCCGTGCAGCCCCAGCATTTT
CAWSVSFPVQPQHF
>TRBV29-1|TRBD2|TRBJ2-3|.
TGCAGCGTTGAAGGACTAGCGGGGGGCACAGATACGCAGTATTTT
CSVEGLAGGTDTQYF
>TRBV30|.|TRBJ2-7|.
TGTGCCTGGGGAAGCATGCCTTACAACTACGAGCAGTACTTC
CAWGSMPYNYEQYF
>TRBV30|.|TRBJ1-1|.
TGTGCCTGGGCCCCGAAGGGGTCGAACACTGAAGCTTTCTTT
CAWAPKGSNTEAFF
>TRBV19|.|TRBJ1-5|.
TGTGCCAGTAGTATAGTAGGTGCCAGGCAGAATCAGCCCCAGCATTTT
CASSIVGARQNQPQHF
>TRBV4-1|TRBD1|TRBJ1-1|.
TGCGCCAGCAGCGAAGCAGGCAGGGGGCTCTCGGGGGTGAACACTGAAGCTTTCTTT
CASSEAGRGLSGVNTEAFF
>TRBV7-9|.|TRBJ2-7|.
TGTGCCAGCAGCTTAAGCTTAGAGGGAGAGCAGTACTTC
CASSLSLEGEQYF
>TRBV19|TRBD1|TRBJ2-6|.
TGTGCCAGTACGGACAGGGGGCGAGCTGGGGCCAACGTCCTGACTTTC
CASTDRGRAGANVLTF
>TRBV30|.|TRBJ1-5|.
TGTGCCTGGAGTAAATCGACAGCTTATAGCAATCAGCCCCAGCATTTT
CAWSKSTAYSNQPQHF